This TCR beta chain was found in a study of shared clonotypes between healthy human individuals. The repertoire was sequenced with immunoSEQ multiplex PCR; TCRdb's copy has only in-frame clones and lacks some. The sample has about 2.4 million clones, 85% to 95% seen once. Trimming took 5 bases from V and 8 from J; bases not matched to a gene: 2. The germline gives CDR1 SNHLY, CDR2 FYNNEI. This CDR3 region has 14 residues. All of the donors resided in Nashville, Tennessee, and each was a Caucasian adult. The source material was naive CD4+ T cells sorted from blood. Subset denoted: CD45RA+ positively selected. The chain employs TRBV2 and TRBJ2-4, with 14 positions matching TRBD2. The clonotype originates from a man aged 18 to 29 in good health. CDR3 bases: TGTGCCAGCAGTCAGACTAGCGGGAGGGACATTCAGTACTTC. Protein product: CASSQTSGRDIQYF.